These 12 T cell receptor beta chains came from one sample sequenced in a study of cytotoxic CD8 clonotypes in ibrutinib-treated CLL. Repertoires were generated with immunoSEQ multiplex PCR, while TCRdb's copy carries only in-frame clones and drops some. This repertoire shows 250,000 to 350,000 clones, more than 70% found once; its top ten account for around 5.3%. The starting material was PBMCs, obtained at disease progression, from a patient treated with ibrutinib. The origin of the receptors is a human donor with chronic lymphocytic leukemia.

CDR3 coding DNA: TGTGCCAGCACCATTTCGACGGATCTTACTGGAAACACCATATATTTT. It encodes CASTISTDLTGNTIYF. The chain couples TRBV9 to TRBJ1-3; unclear D gene. This CDR3 region has 16 residues. The V gene's germline CDR1 is SGDLS and CDR2 YYNGEE. Trimming took 6 bases from V and 2 from J, leaving 18 bases between them.

This chain connects TRBV6-5 to TRBJ2-3, with D unresolved. CDR1 MNHEY and CDR2 SVGAGI come from the germline V gene. This CDR3 is built from 14 residues. Trimming left V 2 bases short and J 2 bases short, with 8 bases between. The CDR3 loop reads CASSYRDSTDTQYF. The DNA for the CDR3 is TGTGCCAGCAGTTACCGCGACTCCACAGATACGCAGTATTTT.

The table lists this clone with a few counts. The chain carries TRBV29-1 and TRBJ2-5; 7 bases match TRBD1. The junction had 12 bases not matched to a gene; V was cut back by 8 bases and J by 0 bases. Germline V gene lookup returns CDR1 SQVTM and CDR2 ANQGSEA. The CDR3 is 15 amino acids. This chain's CDR3 is CSPAPDRAYQETQYF. CDR3 nucleotide sequence: TGCAGCCCCGCCCCTGACAGGGCGTACCAAGAGACCCAGTACTTC.

This clone is a singleton in its sample. The chain couples TRBV4-3 to TRBJ2-1; the D gene is possibly TRBD2 (5 bases). CDR3 length: 13 amino acids. Looked up from germline, CDR1 is LGHNA and CDR2 is YSLEER. Trimming removed 2 bases from V and 7 bases from J, with 9 bases in between. The CDR3 DNA reads as TGCGCCAGCAGCCAAATAGGCGGGAATGAGCAGTTCTTC. It translates to CASSQIGGNEQFF.

The rearrangement uses TRBV9 and TRBJ2-7, with D perhaps TRBD1 or TRBD2 (5 bases each). The germline V and J ends were trimmed by 0 bases and 3 bases, with 13 bases remaining between them. This CDR3 is built from 15 residues. Germline V gene lookup returns CDR1 SGDLS and CDR2 YYNGEE. The CDR3 DNA follows: TGTGCCAGCAGCGTAGCCGGGGCCGAGAGCTACGAGCAGTACTTC. Its protein is CASSVAGAESYEQYF.

V gene TRBV7-9 combines with J gene TRBJ2-5; D gene unclear. The germline V and J ends were trimmed by 5 bases and 5 bases, with 6 bases remaining between them. The CDR3 runs 11 residues. Germline CDR1 reads SEHNR; CDR2 reads FQNEAQ (reference sequence). CDR3: CASSPRETQYF. The DNA of the CDR3 is TGTGCCAGCAGCCCTCGTGAGACCCAGTACTTC. The variable domain in full, completed from reference TRBV7-9 and TRBJ2-5, reads DTGVSQNPRHKITKRGQNVTFRCDPISEHNRLYWYRQTLGQGPEFLTYFQNEAQLEKSRLLSDRFSAERPKGSFSTLEIQRTEQGDSAMYLCASSPRETQYFGPGTRLLVL.

This chain connects TRBV18 to TRBJ2-7, with 7 nucleotides matching TRBD2. With V trimmed by 2 bases and J by 0 bases, 4 bases remained unmatched. This CDR3 is built from 15 residues. CDR1 is KGHSH and CDR2 is LQKENI in the germline V gene. In DNA, the CDR3 is TGTGCCAGCTCACCAGGCGGGGGAAGCTCCTACGAGCAGTACTTC. It is translated as CASSPGGGSSYEQYF.

The rearrangement uses TRBV7-2 and TRBJ1-2, with no clear D. This CDR3 contains 11 residues. V was clipped by 4 bases and J by 9 bases, with 9 bases between them. Germline CDR1 reads SGHTA; CDR2 reads FQGNSA. In nucleotides, the CDR3 is TGTGCCAGCAGCTCCCCAGTGAGCTACACCTTC. It yields the protein CASSSPVSYTF.

This chain connects TRBV4-1 to TRBJ1-2; D is perhaps TRBD1 (5 bases). V was pared by 2 bases and J by 4 bases, with 11 bases between. The CDR3 runs to 14 residues. Germline values: CDR1 MGHRA, CDR2 YSYEKL. The CDR3, as DNA: TGCGCCAGCAGCCAACCGACAGAGATCTATGGCTACACCTTC. It yields the protein CASSQPTEIYGYTF.

The CDR3 here is CASSLTVGLLAKNIQYF. CDR3 sequence (DNA): TGTGCCAGCAGTCTGACCGTAGGGCTGCTAGCCAAAAACATTCAGTACTTC. V gene TRBV28 combines with J gene TRBJ2-4; D ambiguous. CDR1 is MDHEN and CDR2 is SYDVKM in the germline V gene. Trimming took off 5 bases at V and 0 bases at J, with 17 bases between the two ends. This CDR3 has 17 residues.

The rearrangement joins TRBV4-1 to TRBJ1-2; D might be TRBD1 (6 bases). The germline CDR1 and CDR2 sequences are MGHRA and YSYEKL. Trimming removed 0 bases at V and 0 bases at J, with 17 bases between. The CDR3 consists of 18 residues. Here the CDR3 reads CASSQDGVAGASNYGYTF. The CDR3 region has the DNA TGCGCCAGCAGCCAAGATGGGGTCGCGGGGGCCTCTAACTATGGCTACACCTTC.

V usage is TRBV28 and J usage is TRBJ1-4; 7 bases match TRBD1. The germline V gene has CDR1 MDHEN and CDR2 SYDVKM. Trimming took 4 bases from V and 8 from J; bases not matched to a gene: 7. The CDR3 extends over 14 amino acids. The CDR3 loop is CASSSTGRKEKLFF. The CDR3 DNA is TGTGCCAGCAGTTCGACAGGGAGGAAGGAAAAACTGTTTTTT.